The TCR beta chain under discussion was sequenced for a study of spatial heterogeneity in lung cancer. Whole-study context: Within raw reads, each unique TCR and UMI combination appeared on average more than ten times. Study-wide results and caveats: Sequencing reached an estimated coverage of tumor T cells that was only about 7% for alpha chains and approximately 13% for beta chains. Expanded intratumoral alpha and beta TCR counts tracked tumor mutation counts.

Indicated time point: sample taken at primary tumor resection. Whole RNA, which was extracted from tumor, nontumor lung tissue or frozen PBMC, was sequenced without any cell sorting. By frequency in the sample, this clonotype is medium-sized. Its specificity is not known. Between the trimmed V and J ends, which lost 4 bases and 1 base, there was a span of 19 bases. The CDR3 runs 17 residues. Germline CDR1 and CDR2: SNHLY and FYNNEI. Every TCR cDNA molecule bore its own unique molecular identifier. MiXCR, applied by TCRdb to the 5' RACE reads, yields one record per CDR3 protein. The sample has around 1,200 distinct CDR3 sequences; about 17% are singletons.

This chain joins TRBV2 and TRBJ2-5, with D uncertain. Sequences were derived from lung tumor tissue, sampled at surgery. This sequence originates from a male donor with early-stage non-small cell lung cancer. CDR3 residues: CASSGAGRTIFQETQYF. Written as DNA, the CDR3 is TGTGCCAGCAGTGGGGCCGGACGAACAATATTCCAAGAGACCCAGTACTTC.